What follows are 23 T cell receptor beta chains derived from one specimen sequenced in a study of blood T cell repertoires in COVID-19. Measured with immunoSEQ multiplex PCR; TCRdb has only the in-frame clones, and not every one. Of about 75,000 clones in the sample, about 91% are singletons; the top ten hold 5.5% to 7%. The sequencing sample was made of peripheral blood. All receptors derive from a woman in her seventies with acute or convalescent COVID-19.

This clone was counted a few times. The CDR3 sequence is CASSPTGPYYEQYF. The DNA of the CDR3 is TGTGCCAGCAGCCCTACAGGACCGTACTACGAGCAGTACTTC. The chain couples TRBV5-5 to TRBJ2-7; the D gene is possibly TRBD1 (5 bases). Per germline, CDR1 SGHKS and CDR2 YYEKEE (reference sequence). The CDR3 sequence is 14 residues long. The V end lost 4 bases, the J end lost 3 bases, and 14 bases lay between the germline ends.

V is TRBV5-4 and J is TRBJ1-1; 9 bases match TRBD1. The V segment lost 5 bases and the J segment 5 bases; nucleotides outside the gene matches: 7. The CDR3 has 14 amino acids. CDR1 is SGHNT and CDR2 is YYREEE in the germline V gene (reference sequence). CDR3 sequence: CASRPTGGETEAFF. Here the CDR3 DNA reads TGTGCCAGCAGGCCGACAGGGGGAGAAACTGAAGCTTTCTTT.

Regarding this clone: Other DNA sequences in this specimen translate into the identical CDR3. The V gene is TRBV19, the J gene TRBJ2-1; TRBD2 matches at 7 bases. Losses at the gene ends were 3 bases for V and 3 bases for J; bases not matched to a gene: 5. This CDR3 region has 15 residues. CDR1 and CDR2 (germline): LNHDA, SQIVND (reference sequence). DNA for the CDR3: TGTGCCAGTAGTATTGGGGACTACAGCTACAATGAGCAGTTCTTC. This codes for CASSIGDYSYNEQFF.

Comment on this clone: The sample holds other DNA sequences that translate to the same CDR3. The genes are TRBV5-1 and TRBJ2-5; possible D gene TRBD2, 6 bases. This CDR3 has 14 residues. Trimming shortened V by 0 bases and J by 4 bases, and 10 bases separated the two germline ends. Germline loops: CDR1 SGHRS, CDR2 YFSETQ. The CDR3 spells CASSLASVRETQYF. CDR3 coding DNA: TGCGCCAGCAGCTTGGCTAGCGTTAGAGAGACCCAGTACTTC. Filled out from reference TRBV5-1 and TRBJ2-5, the complete variable domain reads KAGVTQTPRYLIKTRGQQVTLSCSPISGHRSVSWYQQTPGQGLQFLFEYFSETQRNKGNFPGRFSGRQFSNSRSEMNVSTLELGDSALYLCASSLASVRETQYFGPGTRLLVL.

This clone appeared once. The rearrangement links TRBV30 to TRBJ1-5; TRBD1 matches 10 bases. J gave up 1 base and V 1 base, and 1 base lay outside the gene matches. Per germline, CDR1 GTSNPN and CDR2 SVGIG (reference sequence). This CDR3 comprises 15 residues. The CDR3 protein is CAWSGQGASNQPQHF. CDR3 bases: TGTGCCTGGAGTGGACAGGGGGCCAGCAATCAGCCCCAGCATTTT.

The J gene is TRBJ1-2, the V gene TRBV18, with a possible D match to TRBD1 (6 bases). Trimming removed 3 bases at V and 4 bases at J, with 12 bases between. The CDR3 is 14 residues long. The germline V gene encodes CDR1 KGHSH and CDR2 LQKENI. In DNA form, the CDR3 reads TGTGCCAGCTCACCGGGTCAGGGGCCCTATGGCTACACCTTC. Translating gives CASSPGQGPYGYTF. The whole variable domain, remainder taken from reference TRBV18 and TRBJ1-2, is NAGVMQNPRHLVRRRGQEARLRCSPMKGHSHVYWYRQLPEEGLKFMVYLQKENIIDESGMPKERFSAEFPKEGPSILRIQQVVRGDSAAYFCASSPGQGPYGYTFGSGTRLTVV.

This clone was seen once. The genes are TRBV18 and TRBJ1-1, with 9 bases matching TRBD1. Germline CDR1 is KGHSH and CDR2 is LQKENI. This CDR3 region has 14 residues. With 8 bases clipped from V and 1 base from J, the junction kept 5 bases outside the gene matches. The CDR3 protein is CASIRDRENTEAFF. DNA of the CDR3: TGTGCCAGCATCCGGGACAGGGAGAACACTGAAGCTTTCTTT.

The chain uses TRBV4-2 and TRBJ2-7, with D tentatively TRBD2 (5 bases). CDR1 is LGHNA, CDR2 YNFKEQ, per germline. V gave up 0 bases and J gave up 0 bases, with 18 bases separating them. This CDR3 spans 18 amino acids. Here the CDR3 reads CASSQEKVGGTSSYEQYF. Written as DNA, the CDR3 is TGTGCCAGCAGCCAAGAGAAAGTTGGCGGCACTAGCTCCTACGAGCAGTACTTC.

The rearrangement links TRBV5-1 to TRBJ2-4, with 7 bases identical to TRBD1. CDR1 is SGHRS and CDR2 is YFSETQ in the germline V gene. Trimming removed 2 bases from V and 8 bases from J; junction bases left unmatched: 1. This CDR3 comprises 12 residues. CDR3 protein: CASSFGQDIQYF. The CDR3, as DNA: TGCGCCAGCAGCTTCGGACAGGACATTCAGTACTTC.

V is TRBV10-3 and J is TRBJ1-5, with D possibly matching TRBD1 (5 bases). Per the germline V gene, CDR1 is ENHRY and CDR2 is SYGVKD. This CDR3 contains 15 residues. Trimming cost V 3 bases and J 3 bases, with 12 bases left between them. The CDR3 loop reads CAISERRGANQPQHF. As DNA, the CDR3 is TGTGCCATCAGTGAAAGGAGGGGTGCCAATCAGCCCCAGCATTTT.

This clone was recorded once. This CDR3 is CAWSAGQDNNQPQHF. Here the CDR3 DNA reads TGTGCCTGGAGCGCGGGACAGGACAACAATCAGCCCCAGCATTTT. The rearrangement joins TRBV30 to TRBJ1-5; 8 nucleotides match TRBD1. CDR1 and CDR2 from the germline V gene are GTSNPN and SVGIG (reference sequence). After removal of 3 bases from V and 3 bases from J, the junction contained 7 bases not matched to a gene. The length of the CDR3 is 15 residues.

The chain combines TRBV11-3 with TRBJ2-7, with D perhaps matching TRBD1 (5 bases). The CDR3 covers 14 residues. Germline lookup yields CDR1 SGHNT and CDR2 YENEEA. Between the trimmed V and J ends, which lost 4 bases and 0 bases, there was a span of 10 bases. The CDR3 sequence is CASSSDRCSYEQYF. The CDR3 coding sequence is TGTGCCAGCAGCTCCGACAGATGCTCCTACGAGCAGTACTTC.

This clone occurred a few times. The chain is built from TRBV11-3 and TRBJ1-1; D ambiguous. Germline assignment: CDR1 SGHNT and CDR2 YENEEA. The CDR3 is 13 amino acids. Trimming took off 5 bases at V and 0 bases at J, with 7 bases between the two ends. In DNA form, the CDR3 reads TGTGCCAGCAGCCCTGGCATGAACACTGAAGCTTTCTTT. Amino acids: CASSPGMNTEAFF.

The chain links TRBV19 to TRBJ1-1; D is undetermined. The V and J ends lost 6 bases and 0 bases respectively, with 8 bases between them. The CDR3 is made up of 13 amino acids. Germline values: CDR1 LNHDA, CDR2 SQIVND (reference sequence). CDR3 nucleotides: TGTGCCAGTAGACAGCAGATGAACACTGAAGCTTTCTTT. Translated: CASRQQMNTEAFF.

The chain has TRBV7-8 and TRBJ2-7, with 7 bases aligning to TRBD1. V gave up 4 bases and J gave up 6 bases; unmatched junction bases: 3. This CDR3 region has 12 residues. Germline V CDR1 and CDR2: SGHVS, FQNEAQ. The CDR3 DNA reads TGTGCCAGCAGCTCGACAGGGTCCGAGCAGTACTTC. This sequence encodes CASSSTGSEQYF.

This chain links TRBV2 with TRBJ1-2, with D uncertain. This CDR3 has 12 residues. V was clipped by 6 bases and J by 4 bases, with 9 bases between them. Germline V gene sequence: CDR1 SNHLY, CDR2 FYNNEI. The CDR3 region has the DNA TGTGCCAGCAGGTACTTATCCTATGGCTACACCTTC. Amino acid sequence: CASRYLSYGYTF.

The chain couples TRBV6-1 to TRBJ1-5; D is ambiguous. Trimming took 1 base from V and 12 from J, leaving 7 bases between them. This CDR3 has 11 amino acids. Germline lookup yields CDR1 MNHNS and CDR2 SASEGT. The CDR3 is CASSEGSYQHF. DNA of the CDR3: TGTGCCAGCAGTGAAGGTTCCTACCAGCATTTT.

The V gene is TRBV6-6, the J gene TRBJ1-2; 9 nucleotides match TRBD1. V lost 6 bases to trimming and J lost 4 bases; unmatched junction nucleotides: 6. The germline gives CDR1 MNHNY, CDR2 SVGAGI (reference sequence). This CDR3 has 14 amino acids. The CDR3 region has the DNA TGTGCCAGCAGCCCACAGGGGGCGGGCTATGGCTACACCTTC. Encoded protein: CASSPQGAGYGYTF.

The CDR3 DNA follows: TGTGCCAGCAGCCCTTTGACGGGTATGAACACTGAAGCTTTCTTT. Translated, it gives CASSPLTGMNTEAFF. The chain combines TRBV7-2 with TRBJ1-1, with D unclear. The CDR3 contains 15 residues. Germline V gene sequence: CDR1 SGHTA, CDR2 FQGNSA. The ends were cut back, 5 bases at V and 0 bases at J, with 13 bases in the middle.

The chain couples TRBV28 to TRBJ2-1; tentative D call: TRBD1 (6 bases). Germline V lookup: CDR1 MDHEN, CDR2 SYDVKM. This CDR3 is 13 amino acids long. Trimming removed 9 bases at V and 2 bases at J, with 11 bases between. The CDR3 coding sequence is TGTGCCAGTACAGGGAGCACCTACAATGAGCAGTTCTTC. It specifies CASTGSTYNEQFF.

This chain links TRBV28 with TRBJ1-2; D call uncertain. Looked up from germline, CDR1 is MDHEN and CDR2 is SYDVKM. The CDR3 has 12 amino acids. V lost 2 bases, J lost 8 bases, and 9 bases lay in between. The CDR3 DNA reads TGTGCCAGCAGTTTAGAAGGGAGCGGCTACACCTTC. The encoded protein is CASSLEGSGYTF.

V usage is TRBV9 and J usage is TRBJ1-1; D call uncertain. V dropped 0 bases and J dropped 1 base, with 10 bases sitting between them. The CDR3 runs 15 residues. The germline CDR1 and CDR2 sequences are SGDLS and YYNGEE. The CDR3 sequence is CASSVADKKNTEAFF. The DNA of the CDR3 is TGTGCCAGCAGCGTAGCTGACAAGAAGAACACTGAAGCTTTCTTT.

The V call is TRBV7-8, the J call TRBJ2-2, with 14 bases fitting TRBD2. V trimming: 5 bases; J trimming: 5 bases; junction bases outside the gene matches: 7. This CDR3 region has 17 residues. Germline-derived CDR1 and CDR2 are SGHVS and FQNEAQ. The CDR3 protein is CASSPGLAGEATGELFF. In nucleotides, the CDR3 is TGTGCCAGCAGCCCGGGACTAGCGGGAGAGGCAACCGGGGAGCTGTTTTTT.